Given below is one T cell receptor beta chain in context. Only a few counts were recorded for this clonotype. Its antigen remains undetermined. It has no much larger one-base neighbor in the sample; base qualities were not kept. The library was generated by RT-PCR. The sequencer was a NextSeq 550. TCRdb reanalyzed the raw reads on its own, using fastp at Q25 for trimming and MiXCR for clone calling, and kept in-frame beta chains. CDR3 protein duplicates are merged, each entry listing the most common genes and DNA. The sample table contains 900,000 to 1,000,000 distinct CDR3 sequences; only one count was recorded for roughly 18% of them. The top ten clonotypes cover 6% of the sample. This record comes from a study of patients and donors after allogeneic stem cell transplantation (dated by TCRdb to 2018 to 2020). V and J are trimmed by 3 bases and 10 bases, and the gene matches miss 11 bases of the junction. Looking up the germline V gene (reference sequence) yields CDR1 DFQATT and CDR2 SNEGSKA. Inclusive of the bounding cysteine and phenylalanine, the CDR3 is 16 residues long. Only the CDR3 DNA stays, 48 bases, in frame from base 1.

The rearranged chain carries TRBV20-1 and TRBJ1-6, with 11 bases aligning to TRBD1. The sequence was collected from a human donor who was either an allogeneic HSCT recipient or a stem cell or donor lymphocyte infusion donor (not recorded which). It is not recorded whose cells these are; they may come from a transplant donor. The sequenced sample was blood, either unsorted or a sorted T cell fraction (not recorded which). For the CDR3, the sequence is CSARTPDRGPFSPLHF. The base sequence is TGCAGTGCTAGGACGCCGGACAGGGGGCCTTTCTCACCCCTCCACTTT.